Below, 8 T cell receptor beta chains from the same sample are listed, as sequenced in a study of T cell responses to AZD1222 COVID-19 vaccine (dated by TCRdb to the early 2020s). The time point tag for this specimen amounts to: baseline before first vaccination. To prepare the library, the immunoSEQ multiplex PCR assay was applied. The table was pulled from immuneACCESS by TCRdb, which kept in-frame rearrangements only. Such tables lose some clones; where checked, under half of the loss comes from unresolved V genes, and the rest has no known cause. This sample has roughly 130,000 clones in its table, and about 90% of those were observed once. Jointly, the top ten make up 1.5% of the sample. The sample here was peripheral blood, taken on day 0 of AZD1222 vaccination. These receptors were taken from an adult in good health.

The rearrangement joins TRBV4-1 to TRBJ2-1; TRBD1 might be the D (5 bases). Trimming took off 4 bases at V and 4 bases at J, with 14 bases between the two ends. Germline V gene data show CDR1 as MGHRA and CDR2 as YSYEKL. This CDR3 spans 15 amino acids. The CDR3 region has the DNA TGCGCCAGCAGCCCAACGCGAGACAGTTACAATGAGCAGTTCTTC. Its translation: CASSPTRDSYNEQFF.

Written as DNA, the CDR3 is TGCGCCAGCAGCTTTAGGGGCGGGGAGCTGTTTTTT. As protein: CASSFRGGELFF. The genes are TRBV5-1 and TRBJ2-2; D perhaps matches TRBD1 (5 bases). The CDR3 length is 12 residues. Trimming cost V 2 bases and J 7 bases, with 6 bases left between them. The germline CDR1 and CDR2 sequences are SGHRS and YFSETQ.

This clone was seen a single time. This chain uses TRBV7-8 with TRBJ2-7, with D unclear. The germline CDR1 and CDR2 sequences are SGHVS and FQNEAQ. The CDR3 runs 13 residues. Trimming left V 5 bases short and J 5 bases short, with 13 bases between. CDR3 sequence (DNA): TGTGCCAGCAGCCGCCAGACTGGGGACGAGCAGTACTTC. Residues: CASSRQTGDEQYF.

The V and J genes are TRBV18 and TRBJ1-1, with 10 bases fitting TRBD1. The CDR3 is 17 amino acids. Trimming cost V 2 bases and J 1 base; bases outside gene matches: 7. Germline values: CDR1 KGHSH, CDR2 LQKENI. For the CDR3, the DNA is TGTGCCAGCTCACCAAGACAGGGGGCTGGAGGGAACACTGAAGCTTTCTTT. This codes for CASSPRQGAGGNTEAFF. Full variable domain (rest looked up from reference TRBV18 and TRBJ1-1): NAGVMQNPRHLVRRRGQEARLRCSPMKGHSHVYWYRQLPEEGLKFMVYLQKENIIDESGMPKERFSAEFPKEGPSILRIQQVVRGDSAAYFCASSPRQGAGGNTEAFFGQGTRLTVV.

This sequence joins TRBV7-3 and TRBJ2-1; the D is unclear. Germline V gives CDR1 SGHTA, CDR2 FQGTGA. This CDR3 comprises 14 residues. Trimming cost V 5 bases and J 7 bases, with 15 bases left between them. CDR3 amino acids: CASSPGPVSNEQFF. As DNA, the CDR3 is TGTGCCAGCAGCCCCGGACCCGTCTCGAATGAGCAGTTCTTC.

The chain has TRBV5-1 and TRBJ2-1; TRBD1 aligns across 7 bases. The CDR3 covers 12 residues. Germline lookup yields CDR1 SGHRS and CDR2 YFSETQ. V was pared by 4 bases and J by 7 bases, with 2 bases of the junction left unmatched. The CDR3, as DNA: TGCGCCAGCAGCCCGACAGGGAATGAGCAGTTCTTC. Protein sequence: CASSPTGNEQFF.

The V call is TRBV19, the J call TRBJ2-1, with TRBD2 matching over 9 bases. V shed 7 bases and J 13 bases; nucleotides not matched to a gene: 11. The CDR3 length is 13 residues. Germline CDR1 is LNHDA and CDR2 is SQIVND (reference sequence). Here the CDR3 reads CASTSDWRGGQFF. In DNA, the CDR3 is TGTGCCAGTACCTCAGACTGGCGGGGGGGCCAGTTCTTC.

The CDR3 DNA is TGTGCCAGCAGCCCAGGACAGCAGAACACTGAAGCTTTCTTT. This translates into CASSPGQQNTEAFF. This chain joins TRBV2 and TRBJ1-1, with D possibly being TRBD1 (6 bases). Per the germline V gene, CDR1 is SNHLY and CDR2 is FYNNEI. The CDR3 consists of 14 residues. Trimming cost V 6 bases and J 1 base, with 12 bases left between them.